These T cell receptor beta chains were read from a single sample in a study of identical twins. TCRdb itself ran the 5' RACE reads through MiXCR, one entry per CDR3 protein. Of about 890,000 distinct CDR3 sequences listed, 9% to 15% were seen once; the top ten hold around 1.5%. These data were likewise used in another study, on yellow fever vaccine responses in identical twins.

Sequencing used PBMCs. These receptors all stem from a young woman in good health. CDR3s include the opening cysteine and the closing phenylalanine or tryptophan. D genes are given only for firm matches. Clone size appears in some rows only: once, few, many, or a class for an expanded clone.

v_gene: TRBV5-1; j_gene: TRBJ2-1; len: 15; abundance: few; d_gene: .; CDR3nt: TGCGCCAGCAGCCAAGCCTCGCCCGTGATCAATGAGCAGTTCTTC; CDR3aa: CASSQASPVINEQFF
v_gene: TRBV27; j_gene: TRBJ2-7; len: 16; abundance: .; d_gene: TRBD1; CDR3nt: TGTGCCAGCAGTTTATCCCGGGACAGCCTCTCATACGAGCAGTACTTC; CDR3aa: CASSLSRDSLSYEQYF
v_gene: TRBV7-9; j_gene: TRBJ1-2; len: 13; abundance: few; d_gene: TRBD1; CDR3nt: TGTGCCAGCAGCCCGGGACAGACTCATGGCTACACCTTC; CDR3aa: CASSPGQTHGYTF
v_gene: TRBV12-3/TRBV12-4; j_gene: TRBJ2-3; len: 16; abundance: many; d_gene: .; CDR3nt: TGTGCCAGCAGTTTACATCCAGCTGCTAGCACAGATACGCAGTATTTT; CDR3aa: CASSLHPAASTDTQYF
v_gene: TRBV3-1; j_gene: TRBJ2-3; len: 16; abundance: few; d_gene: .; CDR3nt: TGTGCCAGCTTCCCTGGAGGGACCCATAGCACAGATACGCAGTATTTT; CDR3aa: CASFPGGTHSTDTQYF
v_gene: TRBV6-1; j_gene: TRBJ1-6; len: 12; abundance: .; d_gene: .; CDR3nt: TGTGCCAGCAGTAAATATAATTCACCCCTCCACTTT; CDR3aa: CASSKYNSPLHF
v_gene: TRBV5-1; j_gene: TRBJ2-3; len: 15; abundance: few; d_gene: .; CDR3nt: TGCGCCAGCAGCGCTCTCGGGGGCAGCACAGATACGCAGTATTTT; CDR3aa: CASSALGGSTDTQYF
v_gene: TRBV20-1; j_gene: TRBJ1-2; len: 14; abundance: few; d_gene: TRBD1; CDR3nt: TGCAGTGCTAGAGAGGCTTTGACAGGGGTTGGCTACACCTTC; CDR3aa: CSAREALTGVGYTF
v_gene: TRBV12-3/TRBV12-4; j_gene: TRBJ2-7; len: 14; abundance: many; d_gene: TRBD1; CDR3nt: TGTGCCAGCAGGCCCACAGGGGTGTTCTACGAGCAGTACTTC; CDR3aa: CASRPTGVFYEQYF
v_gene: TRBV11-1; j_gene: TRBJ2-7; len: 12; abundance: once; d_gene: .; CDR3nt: TGTGCCACCGGGTCTCGGAGGTACGAGCAGTACTTC; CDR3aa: CATGSRRYEQYF
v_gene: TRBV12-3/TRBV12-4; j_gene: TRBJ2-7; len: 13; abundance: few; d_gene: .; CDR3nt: TGTGCCAGCAGTCCCCGATACAACTACGAGCAGTACTTC; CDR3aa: CASSPRYNYEQYF
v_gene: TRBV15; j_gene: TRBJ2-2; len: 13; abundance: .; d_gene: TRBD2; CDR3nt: TGTGCCACCAAGGGGAGGGGCACCGGGGAGCTGTTTTTT; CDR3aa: CATKGRGTGELFF
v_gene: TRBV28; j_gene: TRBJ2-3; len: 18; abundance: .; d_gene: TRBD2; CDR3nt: TGTGCCAGCATCGGGACTAGCGGGAGGGTTGCATACACAGATACGCAGTATTTT; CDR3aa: CASIGTSGRVAYTDTQYF
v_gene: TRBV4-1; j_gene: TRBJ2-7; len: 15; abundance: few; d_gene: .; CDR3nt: TGCGCCAGCAGCCAAACGCGGGCCGACTCCTACGAGCAGTACTTC; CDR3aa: CASSQTRADSYEQYF
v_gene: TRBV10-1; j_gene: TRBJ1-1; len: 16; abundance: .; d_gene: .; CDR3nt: TGCGCCAGCAGTGAAAAGATGAGGGGAATGAACACTGAAGCTTTCTTT; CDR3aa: CASSEKMRGMNTEAFF